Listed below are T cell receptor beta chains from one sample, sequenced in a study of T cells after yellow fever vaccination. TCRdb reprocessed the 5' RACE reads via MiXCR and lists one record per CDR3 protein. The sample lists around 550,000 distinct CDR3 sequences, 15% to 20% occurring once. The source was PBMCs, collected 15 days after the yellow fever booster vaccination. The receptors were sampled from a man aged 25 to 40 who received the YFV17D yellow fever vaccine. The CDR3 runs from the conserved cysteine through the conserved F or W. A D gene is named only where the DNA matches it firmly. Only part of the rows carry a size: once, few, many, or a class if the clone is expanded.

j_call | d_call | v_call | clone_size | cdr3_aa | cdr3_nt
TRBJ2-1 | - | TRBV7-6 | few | CASSSREYNEQFF | TGTGCCAGCAGTTCCCGGGAATACAATGAGCAGTTCTTC
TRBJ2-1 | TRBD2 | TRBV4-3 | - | CASSHQLAGGYNEQFF | TGCGCCAGCAGCCATCAATTAGCGGGAGGTTACAATGAGCAGTTCTTC
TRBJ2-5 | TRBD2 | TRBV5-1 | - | CASSPGTSYEETQYF | TGCGCCAGCAGCCCCGGGACTAGCTATGAGGAGACCCAGTACTTC
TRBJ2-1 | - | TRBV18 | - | CASSLGGIYEQFF | TGTGCCAGCTCGCTCGGAGGGATTTATGAGCAGTTCTTC
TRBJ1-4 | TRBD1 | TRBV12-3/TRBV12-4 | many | CASSFIPGQGNNEKLFF | TGTGCCAGCAGTTTCATACCAGGACAGGGAAATAATGAAAAACTGTTTTTT
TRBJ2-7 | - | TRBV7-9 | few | CASTPGNSGDKYEQYF | TGTGCCAGCACCCCTGGAAATAGCGGAGATAAGTACGAGCAGTACTTC
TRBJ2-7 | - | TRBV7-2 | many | CASSPRVWANSYEQYF | TGTGCCAGCAGCCCCAGGGTCTGGGCGAACTCCTACGAGCAGTACTTC
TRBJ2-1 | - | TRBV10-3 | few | CAISVFGSGNEQFF | TGTGCCATCAGTGTTTTCGGATCTGGCAATGAGCAGTTCTTC
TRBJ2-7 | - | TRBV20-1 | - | CSALHTYRGEQYF | TGCAGTGCTCTCCACACCTATAGGGGCGAGCAGTACTTC
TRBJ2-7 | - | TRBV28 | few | CASSLSLHEQYF | TGTGCCAGCAGTTTGTCGCTCCACGAGCAGTACTTC
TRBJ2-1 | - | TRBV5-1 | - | CASSLVSGPTNNEQFF | TGCGCCAGCAGCTTGGTTAGCGGTCCGACCAACAATGAGCAGTTCTTC
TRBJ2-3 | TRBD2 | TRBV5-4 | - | CASSYPSGATDTQYF | TGTGCCAGCAGCTATCCTAGCGGGGCCACAGATACGCAGTATTTT
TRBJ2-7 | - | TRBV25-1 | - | CASSIGTSYEQYF | TGTGCCAGCAGTATAGGGACTTCCTACGAGCAGTACTTC
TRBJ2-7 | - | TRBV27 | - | CASMSDYEQNF | TGTGCCAGCATGAGTGACTACGAGCAGAACTTC
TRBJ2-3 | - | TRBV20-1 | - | CSARDLRKSDTQYF | TGCAGTGCTAGAGATCTAAGAAAGTCAGATACGCAGTATTTT
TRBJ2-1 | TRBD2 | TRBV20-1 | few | CSTRASGINEQFF | TGCAGTACCCGGGCTAGCGGCATCAATGAGCAGTTCTTC
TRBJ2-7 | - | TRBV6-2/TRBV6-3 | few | CASSSILEQYF | TGTGCCAGCAGTTCCATCTTGGAGCAGTACTTC
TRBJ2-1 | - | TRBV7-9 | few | CASSLNSDNEQFF | TGTGCCAGCAGCTTAAATTCCGACAATGAGCAGTTCTTC
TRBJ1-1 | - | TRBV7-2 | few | CASSFSRIMNTEAFF | TGTGCCAGCAGCTTCTCACGGATCATGAACACTGAAGCTTTCTTT
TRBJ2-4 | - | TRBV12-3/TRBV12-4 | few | CASSLGGLNIQYF | TGTGCCAGCAGCTTAGGGGGGCTCAACATTCAGTACTTC
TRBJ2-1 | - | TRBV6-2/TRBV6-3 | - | CASSYNLNNEQFF | TGTGCCAGCAGTTACAACCTAAACAATGAGCAGTTCTTC
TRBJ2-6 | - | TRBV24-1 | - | CATSDAGSGANVLTF | TGTGCCACCAGTGACGCAGGGTCTGGGGCCAACGTCCTGACTTTC
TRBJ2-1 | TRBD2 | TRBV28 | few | CASSLGGGTSSNEQFF | TGTGCCAGCAGTTTAGGGGGCGGGACTAGCAGCAATGAGCAGTTCTTC
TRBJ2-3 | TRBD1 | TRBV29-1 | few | CSVNRGIADTQYF | TGCAGCGTGAACAGGGGAATCGCAGATACGCAGTATTTT
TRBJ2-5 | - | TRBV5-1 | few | CASSLNGGGETQYF | TGCGCCAGCAGCTTAAACGGGGGTGGAGAGACCCAGTACTTC
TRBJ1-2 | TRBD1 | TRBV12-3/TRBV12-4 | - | CASSWGEGATGYTF | TGTGCCAGCAGTTGGGGAGAGGGGGCGACTGGCTACACCTTC
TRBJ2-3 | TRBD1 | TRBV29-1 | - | CSIRQGADTQYF | TGCAGCATCCGACAGGGCGCAGATACGCAGTATTTT
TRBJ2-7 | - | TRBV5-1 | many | CASSQDRQDEQYF | TGCGCCAGCAGCCAGGACAGACAGGACGAGCAGTACTTC
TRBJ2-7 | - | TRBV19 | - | CASSTKPYGEQYF | TGTGCCAGTAGTACTAAGCCATATGGCGAGCAGTACTTC
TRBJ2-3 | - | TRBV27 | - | CASRKGIGTDTQYF | TGTGCCAGCAGAAAAGGGATTGGCACAGATACGCAGTATTTT
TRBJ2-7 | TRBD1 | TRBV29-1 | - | CSVRQGNYEQYF | TGCAGCGTTCGACAGGGGAACTACGAGCAGTACTTC
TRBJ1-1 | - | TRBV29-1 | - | CSVILGSQEAFF | TGCAGCGTTATTCTTGGAAGCCAAGAAGCTTTCTTT
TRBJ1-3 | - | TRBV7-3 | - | CASSQSGFGNTIYF | TGTGCCAGCAGCCAATCCGGATTCGGAAACACCATATATTTT
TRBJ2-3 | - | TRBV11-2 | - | CASSLEATKDNADTQYF | TGTGCCAGCAGCTTAGAGGCGACTAAAGACAACGCAGATACGCAGTATTTT
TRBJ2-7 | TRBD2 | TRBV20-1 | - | CSAGTSGSEQYF | TGCAGTGCCGGGACTAGCGGGAGCGAGCAGTACTTC
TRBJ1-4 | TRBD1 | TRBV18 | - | CASSPGQGGEKLFF | TGTGCCAGCTCACCGGGACAGGGAGGAGAAAAACTGTTTTTT
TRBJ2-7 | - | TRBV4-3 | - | CASSQDSTGRVYEQYF | TGCGCCAGCAGCCAAGATTCAACAGGGAGGGTCTACGAGCAGTACTTC
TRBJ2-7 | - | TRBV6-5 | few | CASSYSGAAYEQYF | TGTGCCAGCAGTTACTCCGGGGCAGCCTACGAGCAGTACTTC
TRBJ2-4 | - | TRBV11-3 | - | CASSINAGAIQYF | TGTGCCAGCAGCATAAATGCAGGTGCCATTCAGTACTTC
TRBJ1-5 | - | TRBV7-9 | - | CASSLYGDGQPQHF | TGTGCCAGCAGCTTATATGGGGACGGCCAGCCCCAGCATTTT